These 16 T cell receptor beta chains originate from one sample sequenced in a study of CD8+ T cells in alopecia areata. After isolation, RNA underwent reverse transcription to generate cDNA as the sequencing template. The table came from immunoSEQ multiplex PCR; TCRdb's copy has only in-frame clones and leaves some out. The sample records some 210,000 clones, about three fifths being singletons. The source material was CD4+ T cells sorted from blood, sampled at week 0. These receptors all come from a human donor with alopecia areata.

This clone showed up many times. This chain connects TRBV18 to TRBJ2-7; 8 bases fit TRBD2. CDR1 and CDR2 from the germline V gene are KGHSH and LQKENI. V trimming: 6 bases; J trimming: 3 bases; junction bases outside the gene matches: 7. This CDR3 region has 14 residues. This CDR3 is CASSRPGTSYEQYF. The CDR3 DNA reads TGTGCCAGCTCCCGGCCCGGGACTAGCTACGAGCAGTACTTC.

The J gene is TRBJ2-1, the V gene TRBV2; 12 nucleotides line up with TRBD1. This CDR3 contains 15 residues. Germline CDR1 and CDR2: SNHLY and FYNNEI. The trim removed 6 bases at V and 8 bases at J, leaving 8 bases unmatched. DNA for the CDR3: TGTGCCAGCAGCGCTACCGGGACAGGGGGCCATGAGCAGTTCTTC. Its protein is CASSATGTGGHEQFF. The full variable domain, rest sourced from reference TRBV2 and TRBJ2-1, is EPEVTQTPSHQVTQMGQEVILRCVPISNHLYFYWYRQILGQKVEFLVSFYNNEISEKSEIFDDQFSVERPDGSNFTLKIRSTKLEDSAMYFCASSATGTGGHEQFFGPGTRLTVL.

V gene TRBV29-1 combines with J gene TRBJ1-1, with D possibly matching TRBD1 (6 bases). Trimming stripped 3 bases from V and 7 bases from J, with 15 bases between. Germline loops: CDR1 SQVTM, CDR2 ANQGSEA. CDR3 length equals 13 residues. Here the CDR3 reads CSVERQGKVEAFF. CDR3 DNA: TGCAGCGTTGAGCGGCAGGGGAAGGTTGAAGCTTTCTTT. The full variable domain, in which reference TRBV29-1 and TRBJ1-1 provide the parts outside the CDR3, is SAVISQKPSRDICQRGTSLTIQCQVDSQVTMMFWYRQQPGQSLTLIATANQGSEATYESGFVIDKFPISRPNLTFSTLTVSNMSPEDSSIYLCSVERQGKVEAFFGQGTRLTVV.

This chain joins TRBV7-3 and TRBJ2-3; the match to TRBD2 covers 11 bases. Germline assignment: CDR1 SGHTA and CDR2 FQGTGA. There are 16 residues in the CDR3. V lost 4 bases, J lost 2 bases, and 5 bases stayed unmatched. DNA for the CDR3: TGTGCCAGCAGCTCCGGACTAGCGGGCTACACAGATACGCAGTATTTT. Its protein is CASSSGLAGYTDTQYF.

The chain carries TRBV13 and TRBJ2-7; D may be TRBD1 or TRBD2 (5 bases each). V was clipped by 2 bases and J by 0 bases, with 11 bases between them. The CDR3 spans 15 residues. CDR1 and CDR2 (germline): PRHDT, FYEKMQ (reference sequence). The CDR3 nucleotides read TGTGCCAGCAGCTTAATGGCAGGGAGCTCCTACGAGCAGTACTTC. This translates into CASSLMAGSSYEQYF.

This chain links TRBV6-5 with TRBJ1-2, with no clear D. Germline CDR1 is MNHEY and CDR2 is SVGAGI. V lost 0 bases and J lost 6, with 8 bases in between. This CDR3 region has 13 residues. CDR3 in DNA: TGTGCCAGCAGTTACTCGATGCGGAATGGCTACACCTTC. It encodes CASSYSMRNGYTF.

This chain connects TRBV5-4 to TRBJ1-1; a possible D gene is TRBD1 (5 bases). The CDR3 extends over 14 amino acids. CDR1 and CDR2 from the germline V gene are SGHNT and YYREEE (reference sequence). Deletions cut 0 bases from V and 1 base from J, with 7 bases between. CDR3 loop: CASSLDRWNTEAFF. The CDR3, as DNA: TGTGCCAGCAGCTTGGACAGGTGGAACACTGAAGCTTTCTTT.

This clone has more than one count but fewer than ten. Within the sample, other DNA sequences also encode this same CDR3. The V call is TRBV29-1, the J call TRBJ2-7; TRBD1 agrees at 11 bases. CDR1 and CDR2 from the germline V gene are SQVTM and ANQGSEA. The length of the CDR3 is 13 residues. With V trimmed by 7 bases and J by 6 bases, 8 bases remained unmatched. The CDR3 region is CSAGTGTGGEQYF. The DNA for the CDR3 is TGCAGCGCGGGCACCGGGACAGGGGGCGAGCAGTACTTC.

This clone appeared many times. The V gene is TRBV2, the J gene TRBJ1-1, with D uncertain. Germline V gene sequence: CDR1 SNHLY, CDR2 FYNNEI. The CDR3 covers 13 residues. With 2 bases removed from V and 3 bases from J, the gap between germline ends came to 7 bases. The CDR3 DNA follows: TGTGCCAGCAGTGAAAGGGCCTACACTGAAGCTTTCTTT. The encoded protein is CASSERAYTEAFF.

V gene TRBV11-2 combines with J gene TRBJ2-6; D remains ambiguous. This CDR3 contains 15 residues. V shed 5 bases and J shed 0 bases, with 8 bases lying between them. Germline values: CDR1 SGHAT, CDR2 FQNNGV. CDR3 bases: TGTGCCAGCAGCACACACACCTCTGGGGCCAACGTCCTGACTTTC. Protein sequence: CASSTHTSGANVLTF.

The chain employs TRBV19 and TRBJ1-5; D not certain. V shed 3 bases and J shed 1 base, with 7 bases lying between them. Germline V gene sequence: CDR1 LNHDA, CDR2 SQIVND (reference sequence). The CDR3 loop spans 14 amino acids. The CDR3 is CASSIYASNQPQHF. The CDR3 region has the DNA TGTGCCAGTAGTATTTACGCCAGCAATCAGCCCCAGCATTTT.

This chain connects TRBV27 to TRBJ1-5; D is perhaps TRBD1 (6 bases). This CDR3 contains 15 residues. The V end was cut by 0 bases, the J end by 3 bases, with 9 bases between. Germline assignment: CDR1 MNHEY and CDR2 SMNVEV (reference sequence). The CDR3 nucleotides are TGTGCCAGCAGTTTATCCGGACAGAACAATCAGCCCCAGCATTTT. It specifies CASSLSGQNNQPQHF.

Worth noting for this clone: An end of the junction differs from the germline gene, which may be a read error. The chain has TRBV10-3 and TRBJ1-1, with TRBD1 identical over 7 bases. From germline, CDR1 is ENHRY and CDR2 SYGVKD. CDR3 length: 14 amino acids. In DNA, the CDR3 is TGTGCCATCGCCGAACGGGGACAGACTCCTGAGGCTTTCTTT. It specifies CAIAERGQTPEAFF.

The chain joins TRBV30 to TRBJ1-5; no clear D gene. Germline CDR1 reads GTSNPN; CDR2 reads SVGIG (reference sequence). Trimming took off 4 bases at V and 1 base at J, with 8 bases between the two ends. The CDR3 is made up of 13 amino acids. CDR3 DNA: TGTGCCTGGATGAAAGGGAGCAATCAGCCCCAGCATTTT. Translating it yields CAWMKGSNQPQHF.

The chain is built from TRBV19 and TRBJ2-5, with D tentatively TRBD2 (6 bases). V was trimmed by 5 bases and J by 6 bases, leaving 19 bases between them. CDR1 is LNHDA and CDR2 is SQIVND in the germline V gene (reference sequence). The CDR3 is made up of 15 amino acids. The CDR3 region is CASSPARGGAKTQYF. The CDR3 coding sequence is TGTGCCAGTAGTCCGGCCCGCGGAGGGGCGAAGACCCAGTACTTC.

The chain carries TRBV5-1 and TRBJ2-5; maybe TRBD1 (5 bases). Germline loops: CDR1 SGHRS, CDR2 YFSETQ. V lost 0 bases to trimming and J lost 2 bases, with 11 bases between them. The CDR3 consists of 15 residues. The CDR3 nucleotides are TGCGCCAGCAGCTTGGAAACAGGACCACAAGAGACCCAGTACTTC. The encoded protein is CASSLETGPQETQYF.